Given below is one TCR beta chain in context. The CDR3 is 15 residues long. Germline V gives CDR1 KGHDR, CDR2 SFDVKD. Trimming removed 3 bases from V and 2 bases from J, with 12 bases in between. The data were obtained in a study of blood T cells in healthy people across ages. A sample-barcoded 5' primer and a J-beta primer mix were used in a second PCR of roughly 7 to 11 cycles. MiXCR was run by TCRdb on the 5' RACE reads, yielding one entry per CDR3 protein. The sample yields about 580,000 distinct CDR3 sequences, 47% seen once. The sequence derives from an elderly man in good health. Material for sequencing was blood. The J gene is TRBJ2-5, the V gene TRBV24-1; D is unclear. CDR3 protein: CATSDRRNLQETQYF. In DNA form, the CDR3 reads TGTGCCACCAGTGATCGGCGGAACCTTCAAGAGACCCAGTACTTC.